One and the same sample provided the 3 T cell receptor beta chains below, sequenced in a study of OX40 agonist ivuxolimab in advanced cancers. TCRdb keeps only in-frame clones here, not all; method: immunoSEQ multiplex PCR. The repertoire consists of fewer than 85,000 clones, with more than 70% occurring once and the leading ten covering under 0.8%. Sequencing used CD4+ or CD8+ T cells sorted from blood, obtained in a trial of the OX40 agonist ivuxolimab. The receptors derive from an adult with an advanced solid tumor such as melanoma, head and neck, liver or kidney cancer.

The CDR3 DNA reads as TGTGCCAGCAGTCCTCCCGGGACAGGCAGTTCACACGAGCAGTTCTTC. Protein sequence: CASSPPGTGSSHEQFF. This rearrangement joins TRBV28 to TRBJ2-1; 8 positions agree with TRBD1. Germline CDR1 and CDR2: MDHEN and SYDVKM. The CDR3 covers 16 residues. The V gene end was trimmed by 5 bases and the J gene end by 10 bases; junction bases not matched to a gene: 16.

The chain carries TRBV7-2 and TRBJ1-6; no clear D gene. Trimming pared 1 base from V and 9 bases from J, leaving 13 bases between. The germline V gene encodes CDR1 SGHTA and CDR2 FQGNSA. The CDR3 is 15 amino acids. CDR3 protein: CASSLVEVGLSPLHF. Written as DNA, the CDR3 is TGTGCCAGCAGCTTAGTCGAAGTCGGACTTTCACCCCTCCACTTT.

The chain is built from TRBV27 and TRBJ2-3; unclear D gene. Germline CDR1 and CDR2: MNHEY and SMNVEV (reference sequence). Deletions cut 0 bases from V and 4 bases from J, with 2 bases between. The CDR3 is made up of 12 amino acids. The CDR3 nucleotides are TGTGCCAGCAGTTTATCGGCAGATACGCAGTATTTT. Translating it yields CASSLSADTQYF.